This note documents a single T cell receptor (beta chain) sequence. Its specificity is not known. Data came from immunoSEQ multiplex PCR; TCRdb stores just in-frame clones and leaves some out. The profile shows more than 300,000 clones, 80% to 90% of them singletons. The sample originates from a study of cytomegalovirus exposure and HLA in healthy donors. The CDR3 is 14 amino acids. Germline V gives CDR1 SGHNT, CDR2 YYREEE (reference sequence). Trimming took off 0 bases at V and 7 bases at J, with 11 bases between the two ends. These donors were members of the 120-subject validation cohort, a group separate from the roughly 700-subject first cohort. Study-wide points: According to reports, the classifier identified cytomegalovirus status with high specificity and sensitivity.

Sequenced input: PBMCs. The chain joins TRBV5-4 to TRBJ2-1, with D possibly matching TRBD1 (6 bases). The receptor was derived from a woman aged 18-35 years in good health and CMV-seronegative. CDR3 sequence (DNA): TGTGCCAGCAGCTTGGCTCAAAGGGGGAATGAGCAGTTCTTC. It is translated as CASSLAQRGNEQFF.